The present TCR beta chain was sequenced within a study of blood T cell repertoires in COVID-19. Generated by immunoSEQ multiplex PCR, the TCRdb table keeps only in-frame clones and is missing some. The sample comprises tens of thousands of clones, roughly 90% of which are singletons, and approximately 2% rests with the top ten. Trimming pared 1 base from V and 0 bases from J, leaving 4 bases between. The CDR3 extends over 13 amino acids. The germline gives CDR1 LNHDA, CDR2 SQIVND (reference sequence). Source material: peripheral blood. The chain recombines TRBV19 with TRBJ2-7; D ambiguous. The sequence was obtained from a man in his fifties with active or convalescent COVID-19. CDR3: CASSIVHSYEQYF. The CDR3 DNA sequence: TGTGCCAGTAGTATAGTCCACTCCTACGAGCAGTACTTC.